The rows below give T cell receptor beta chains drawn from one sample of a study of cytomegalovirus exposure and HLA in healthy donors. The protocol was immunoSEQ multiplex PCR, while the TCRdb copy is restricted to in-frame clones and leaves out a portion. The data show 100,000 or so clones, around 80% seen once. Sequenced material: PBMCs. These receptors were obtained from a female donor in good health and CMV-seronegative. The CDR3 runs from the conserved cysteine through the conserved F or W. The order of the fields is J gene, V gene, clone size, D gene, CDR3 DNA, CDR3 protein. D genes are given only for firm matches. Rows give clone size only sometimes, using once, few, many, or a class for an expanded clone.

j_gene: TRBJ1-5; v_gene: TRBV2; abundance: .; d_gene: TRBD1; CDR3nt: TGTGCCAGCGGACAGGGCGCGGGAAAGCCCCAGCATTTT; CDR3aa: CASGQGAGKPQHF
j_gene: TRBJ1-1; v_gene: TRBV30; abundance: few; d_gene: TRBD1; CDR3nt: TGTGCCTGGACGGACAGGGGACCCGCTTTCTTT; CDR3aa: CAWTDRGPAFF
j_gene: TRBJ2-7; v_gene: TRBV19; abundance: .; d_gene: TRBD2; CDR3nt: TGTGCCAGTAGTATCGCGGCTACTAGCGGGGGGACACATTACGAGCAGTACTTC; CDR3aa: CASSIAATSGGTHYEQYF
j_gene: TRBJ1-2; v_gene: TRBV6-1; abundance: .; d_gene: TRBD1; CDR3nt: TGTGCCACCATTGGGACAGGGGACTATGGCTACACCTTC; CDR3aa: CATIGTGDYGYTF
j_gene: TRBJ2-7; v_gene: TRBV30; abundance: once; d_gene: .; CDR3nt: TGTGCCTGGAGCCTAACGGGCTACGAGCAGTACTTC; CDR3aa: CAWSLTGYEQYF
j_gene: TRBJ2-7; v_gene: TRBV6-5; abundance: .; d_gene: TRBD1; CDR3nt: TGTGCCAGCAGGGACAGGGGACAAGGCTACGAGCAGTACTTC; CDR3aa: CASRDRGQGYEQYF
j_gene: TRBJ1-3; v_gene: TRBV27; abundance: .; d_gene: TRBD1; CDR3nt: TGTGCCAGCAGTTCAACCGGGACAGGGGGTTTCGGCGGCTCTGGAAACACCATATATTTT; CDR3aa: CASSSTGTGGFGGSGNTIYF
j_gene: TRBJ2-7; v_gene: TRBV5-4; abundance: few; d_gene: .; CDR3nt: TGTGCCAGCAGCTTGGGAGGCGAGCAGTACTTC; CDR3aa: CASSLGGEQYF
j_gene: TRBJ2-7; v_gene: TRBV9; abundance: .; d_gene: TRBD2; CDR3nt: TGTGCCAGCAGCGTAACTAGCGGGGCCTACGAGCAGTACTTC; CDR3aa: CASSVTSGAYEQYF
j_gene: TRBJ2-5; v_gene: TRBV7-9; abundance: .; d_gene: .; CDR3nt: TGTGCCAGCAGTCACGACAGCCAAGAGACCCAGTACTTC; CDR3aa: CASSHDSQETQYF
j_gene: TRBJ1-1; v_gene: TRBV7-8; abundance: .; d_gene: .; CDR3nt: TGTGCCAGCAGCCAACTACAGGGCACCCTGAACACTGAAGCTTTCTTT; CDR3aa: CASSQLQGTLNTEAFF
j_gene: TRBJ1-2; v_gene: TRBV2; abundance: .; d_gene: .; CDR3nt: TGTGCCAGCAGGCAGGAGCGGTATGGCTACACCTTC; CDR3aa: CASRQERYGYTF
j_gene: TRBJ1-1; v_gene: TRBV9; abundance: .; d_gene: TRBD1; CDR3nt: TGTGCCAGCAGCGTACGCCCGGGACAGGGGGTTAATGTTGAAGCTTTCTTT; CDR3aa: CASSVRPGQGVNVEAFF
j_gene: TRBJ1-2; v_gene: TRBV28; abundance: .; d_gene: TRBD1; CDR3nt: TGTGCCAGCAGTCCCGGGACAGGGGTTATTCTCGGCGGCTACACCTTC; CDR3aa: CASSPGTGVILGGYTF
j_gene: TRBJ2-3; v_gene: TRBV5-6; abundance: .; d_gene: .; CDR3nt: TGTGCCAGCAGCTTGTCAGCGCGCTATGATACGCAGTATTTT; CDR3aa: CASSLSARYDTQYF
j_gene: TRBJ1-2; v_gene: TRBV13; abundance: .; d_gene: TRBD1; CDR3nt: TGTGCCAGCAGCTCCGGACAGGGCAACTATGGCTACACCTTC; CDR3aa: CASSSGQGNYGYTF
j_gene: TRBJ2-4; v_gene: TRBV9; abundance: .; d_gene: .; CDR3nt: TGTGCCAGCAGCGTAGACCTCGGGGACATTCAGTACTTC; CDR3aa: CASSVDLGDIQYF
j_gene: TRBJ1-1; v_gene: TRBV6-4; abundance: .; d_gene: .; CDR3nt: TGTGCCAGCAGTGACTCGTCAGGGGACGTAACTGAAGCTTTCTTT; CDR3aa: CASSDSSGDVTEAFF
j_gene: TRBJ1-2; v_gene: TRBV18; abundance: .; d_gene: .; CDR3nt: TGTGCCAGCTCAAGCGGGGCTGGCTATGGCTACACCTTC; CDR3aa: CASSSGAGYGYTF
j_gene: TRBJ1-1; v_gene: TRBV7-9; abundance: .; d_gene: .; CDR3nt: TGTGCCAGCATCCCGAGGGGGGGGGTCACTGAAGCTTTCTTT; CDR3aa: CASIPRGGVTEAFF
j_gene: TRBJ2-3; v_gene: TRBV20-1; abundance: .; d_gene: .; CDR3nt: TGCAGTGCTCCGTATGATACGCAGTATTTT; CDR3aa: CSAPYDTQYF
j_gene: TRBJ2-7; v_gene: TRBV14; abundance: .; d_gene: TRBD1; CDR3nt: TGTGCCAGCAGCCAAGGGACAGGTATCTCCGAGCAGTACTTC; CDR3aa: CASSQGTGISEQYF
j_gene: TRBJ2-7; v_gene: TRBV2; abundance: .; d_gene: .; CDR3nt: TGTGCCAGCAGTGTGCCTACCTCGAGCTCCTACGAGCAGTACTTC; CDR3aa: CASSVPTSSSYEQYF
j_gene: TRBJ2-2; v_gene: TRBV5-4; abundance: once; d_gene: .; CDR3nt: TGTGCCAGCAGCTTCGGGTTAACCCATAACACCGGGGAGCTGTTTTTT; CDR3aa: CASSFGLTHNTGELFF
j_gene: TRBJ2-1; v_gene: TRBV5-4; abundance: .; d_gene: TRBD1; CDR3nt: TGTGCCAGCAGCTTGGGACAGGGTAGGGATGAGCAGTTCTTC; CDR3aa: CASSLGQGRDEQFF
j_gene: TRBJ2-1; v_gene: TRBV7-7; abundance: .; d_gene: TRBD2; CDR3nt: TGTGCCAGCAGCCCGGGACTAGCGGGCTACAATGAGCAGTTCTTC; CDR3aa: CASSPGLAGYNEQFF
j_gene: TRBJ2-1; v_gene: TRBV18; abundance: .; d_gene: TRBD2; CDR3nt: TGTGCCAGCTCACGGACTAGCGGGGGGGCCTCCCCCAATGAGCAGTTCTTC; CDR3aa: CASSRTSGGASPNEQFF
j_gene: TRBJ2-5; v_gene: TRBV7-9; abundance: .; d_gene: TRBD2; CDR3nt: TGTGCCAGCAGCTCCGAGACTAGCACCCAAGAGACCCAGTACTTC; CDR3aa: CASSSETSTQETQYF
j_gene: TRBJ2-2; v_gene: TRBV5-4; abundance: .; d_gene: TRBD2; CDR3nt: TGTGCCAGCCAAGCGGGGGGGTCATCCGGGGAGCTGTTTTTT; CDR3aa: CASQAGGSSGELFF
j_gene: TRBJ1-2; v_gene: TRBV5-1; abundance: .; d_gene: .; CDR3nt: TGCGCCAGCAGCTTTTCCGCGAACTATGGCTACACCTTC; CDR3aa: CASSFSANYGYTF
j_gene: TRBJ2-7; v_gene: TRBV5-6; abundance: .; d_gene: TRBD2; CDR3nt: TGTGCCAGCAGCGGGGGACTAGCGAGGGTAGAACACGAGCAGTACTTC; CDR3aa: CASSGGLARVEHEQYF
j_gene: TRBJ1-4; v_gene: TRBV5-1; abundance: .; d_gene: .; CDR3nt: TGCGCCAGCAGCTTGGGAGGAGGAACTAATGAAAAACTGTTTTTT; CDR3aa: CASSLGGGTNEKLFF
j_gene: TRBJ2-7; v_gene: TRBV20-1; abundance: .; d_gene: .; CDR3nt: TGCAGCGTCTTGGCAGAATACGAGCAGTACTTC; CDR3aa: CSVLAEYEQYF
j_gene: TRBJ2-3; v_gene: TRBV13; abundance: .; d_gene: TRBD2; CDR3nt: TGTGCCAGCAGCTTAGGTACCCCAGGACTAGCGGGGGGCACGCCGACTCTCACAGATACGCAGTATTTT; CDR3aa: CASSLGTPGLAGGTPTLTDTQYF
j_gene: TRBJ2-1; v_gene: TRBV5-6; abundance: .; d_gene: TRBD1; CDR3nt: TGTGCCAGCAGCCTCCGGGGCAGGGGGCGGAGTGAGCAGTTCTTC; CDR3aa: CASSLRGRGRSEQFF
j_gene: TRBJ1-1; v_gene: TRBV6-6; abundance: few; d_gene: TRBD1; CDR3nt: TGTGCCAGCAGACAGACAGGGGGCCGTGAAGCTTGGTTT; CDR3aa: CASRQTGGREAWF
j_gene: TRBJ2-5; v_gene: TRBV5-6; abundance: .; d_gene: .; CDR3nt: TGTGCCAGCAGCTTGGTTAGGGGTCAAGAGACCCAGTACTTC; CDR3aa: CASSLVRGQETQYF
j_gene: TRBJ1-2; v_gene: TRBV6-1; abundance: .; d_gene: .; CDR3nt: TGTGCCAGCAGTTATGGTCTTGATCGGGGCTACACCTTC; CDR3aa: CASSYGLDRGYTF
j_gene: TRBJ2-7; v_gene: TRBV30; abundance: .; d_gene: .; CDR3nt: TGTGCCAGCCGTGGGGGGGCTAACTACGAGCAGTACTTC; CDR3aa: CASRGGANYEQYF